Presented here are 5 T cell receptor beta chains from one specimen sequenced in a study of a mutant IDH1 vaccine in newly diagnosed glioma. Profiling relied on immunoSEQ multiplex PCR, and the TCRdb table lists in-frame clones only, not all of them. The sample carries over 55,000 clones, around 80% recorded once. Their antigen targets remain unknown. As for time point: week 23, last vaccination. Alongside topical imiquimod, each dose of vaccine comprised 300 ug of mutant IDH1 20-mer peptide. The specimen was PBMCs, collected from a glioma patient whose treatment included an IDH1 peptide vaccine. The receptors were gathered from a woman aged 40 to 55 with glioma. Some clones in this sample may be carry-over from other donors' samples.

The chain uses TRBV2 and TRBJ1-1, with no clear D. Germline CDR1 and CDR2: SNHLY and FYNNEI. The V and J ends lost 5 bases and 6 bases respectively, with 16 bases between them. The CDR3 is 14 residues long. The CDR3 region is CASSLVVGGAEAFF. In DNA, the CDR3 is TGTGCCAGCAGTCTAGTTGTGGGAGGCGCTGAAGCTTTCTTT.

This clone was seen only a few times. J is TRBJ1-2 and V is TRBV29-1; the D is unclear. The length of the CDR3 is 12 residues. Between the trimmed V and J ends, which lost 2 bases and 2 bases, there was a span of 6 bases. Germline CDR1 is SQVTM and CDR2 is ANQGSEA. The CDR3 sequence is CSVELGNYGYTF. The DNA of the CDR3 is TGCAGCGTTGAATTGGGGAACTATGGCTACACCTTC.

This clone occurred once. This sequence joins TRBV4-1 and TRBJ2-4; possibly TRBD2 for D (5 bases). Trimming pared 1 base from V and 7 bases from J, leaving 11 bases between. Germline V gene data show CDR1 as MGHRA and CDR2 as YSYEKL. The CDR3 sequence is 14 residues long. The CDR3 loop is CASSQAPGLNIQYF. CDR3 sequence (DNA): TGCGCCAGCAGCCAAGCACCAGGACTTAACATTCAGTACTTC.

V usage is TRBV4-1 and J usage is TRBJ1-5; maybe TRBD1 (6 bases). The V gene's germline CDR1 is MGHRA and CDR2 YSYEKL. The length of the CDR3 is 15 residues. The V end was cut by 1 base, the J end by 7 bases, with 14 bases between. The CDR3 reads CASSQAHRVTQPQHF. CDR3 nucleotide sequence: TGCGCCAGCAGCCAAGCCCACAGGGTCACCCAGCCCCAGCATTTT.

This clone appeared a few times. The genes are TRBV4-1 and TRBJ2-1; 13 positions agree with TRBD2. After removal of 3 bases from V and 0 bases from J, the junction contained 11 bases not matched to a gene. Germline V lookup: CDR1 MGHRA, CDR2 YSYEKL. This CDR3 region has 20 residues. In DNA, the CDR3 is TGCGCCAGCAGCCACCTGGGACTAGCGGGGTCGCGAGACTCCTACAATGAGCAGTTCTTC. Its translation: CASSHLGLAGSRDSYNEQFF.